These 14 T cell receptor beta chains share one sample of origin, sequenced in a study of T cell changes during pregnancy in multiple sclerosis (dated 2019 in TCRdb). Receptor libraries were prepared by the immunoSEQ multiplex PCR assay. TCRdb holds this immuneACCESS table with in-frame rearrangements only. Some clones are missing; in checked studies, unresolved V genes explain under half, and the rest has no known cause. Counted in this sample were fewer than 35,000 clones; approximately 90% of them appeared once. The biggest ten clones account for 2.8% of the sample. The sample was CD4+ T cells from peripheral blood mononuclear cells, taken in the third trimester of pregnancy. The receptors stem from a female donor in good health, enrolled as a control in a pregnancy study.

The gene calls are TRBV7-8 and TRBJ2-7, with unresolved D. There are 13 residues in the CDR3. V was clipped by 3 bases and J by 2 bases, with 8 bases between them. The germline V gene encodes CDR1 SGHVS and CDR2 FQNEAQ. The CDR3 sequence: CASSLAPPYEQYF. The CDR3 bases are TGTGCCAGCAGCTTGGCCCCGCCCTACGAGCAGTACTTC.

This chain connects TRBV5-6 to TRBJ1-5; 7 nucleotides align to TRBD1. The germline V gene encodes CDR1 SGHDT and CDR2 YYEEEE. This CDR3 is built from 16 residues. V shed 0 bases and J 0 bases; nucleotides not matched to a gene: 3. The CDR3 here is CASSLAGGYSNQPQHF. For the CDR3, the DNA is TGTGCCAGCAGCTTGGCAGGGGGATATAGCAATCAGCCCCAGCATTTT.

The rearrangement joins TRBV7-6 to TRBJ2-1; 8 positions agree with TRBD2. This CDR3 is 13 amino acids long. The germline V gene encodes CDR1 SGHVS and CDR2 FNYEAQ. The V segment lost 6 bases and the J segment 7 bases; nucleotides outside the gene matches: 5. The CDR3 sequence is CASRAGGKNEQFF. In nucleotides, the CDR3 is TGTGCCAGCAGGGCGGGAGGCAAAAATGAGCAGTTCTTC.

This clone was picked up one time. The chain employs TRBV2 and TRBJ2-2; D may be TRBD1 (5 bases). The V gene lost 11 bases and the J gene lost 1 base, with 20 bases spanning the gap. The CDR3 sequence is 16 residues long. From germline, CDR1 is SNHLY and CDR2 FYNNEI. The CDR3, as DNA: TGTGCCGCCCAGGCAGCCGGACACTGGAACACCGGGGAGCTGTTTTTT. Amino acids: CAAQAAGHWNTGELFF.

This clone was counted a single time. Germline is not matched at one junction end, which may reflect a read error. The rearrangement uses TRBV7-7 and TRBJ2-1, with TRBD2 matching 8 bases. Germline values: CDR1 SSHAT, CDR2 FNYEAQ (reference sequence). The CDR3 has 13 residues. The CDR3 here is CASSSTGGGEQFF. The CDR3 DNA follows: TGTGCTAGCAGCTCGACGGGAGGGGGAGAGCAGTTCTTC.

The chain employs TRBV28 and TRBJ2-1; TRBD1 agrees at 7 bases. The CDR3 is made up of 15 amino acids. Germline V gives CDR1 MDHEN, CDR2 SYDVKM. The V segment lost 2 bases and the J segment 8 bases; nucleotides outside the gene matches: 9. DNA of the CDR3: TGTGCCAGCAGTTTAATAGGGGGCGACTTCGATGAGCAGTTCTTC. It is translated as CASSLIGGDFDEQFF.

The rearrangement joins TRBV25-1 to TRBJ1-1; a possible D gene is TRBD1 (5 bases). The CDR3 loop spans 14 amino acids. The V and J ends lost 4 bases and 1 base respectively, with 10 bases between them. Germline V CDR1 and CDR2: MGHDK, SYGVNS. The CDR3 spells CASSVKTGNTEAFF. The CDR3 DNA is TGTGCCAGCAGTGTCAAAACAGGGAACACTGAAGCTTTCTTT.

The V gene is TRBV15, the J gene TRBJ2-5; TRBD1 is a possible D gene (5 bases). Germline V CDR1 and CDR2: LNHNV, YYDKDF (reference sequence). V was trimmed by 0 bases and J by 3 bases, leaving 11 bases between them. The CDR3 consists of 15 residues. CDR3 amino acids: CATSRDIGVEETQYF. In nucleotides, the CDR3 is TGTGCCACCAGCAGAGATATAGGGGTGGAAGAGACCCAGTACTTC. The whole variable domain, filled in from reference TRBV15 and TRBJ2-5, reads DAMVIQNPRYQVTQFGKPVTLSCSQTLNHNVMYWYQQKSSQAPKLLFHYYDKDFNNEADTPDNFQSRRPNTSFCFLDIRSPGLGDTAMYLCATSRDIGVEETQYFGPGTRLLVL.

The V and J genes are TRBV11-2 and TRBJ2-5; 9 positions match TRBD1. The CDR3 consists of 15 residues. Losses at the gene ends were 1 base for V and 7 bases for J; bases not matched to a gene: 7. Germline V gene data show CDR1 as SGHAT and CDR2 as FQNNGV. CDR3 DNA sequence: TGTGCCAGCAGCTTAGTGACAGGGGGATTACGGACCCAGTACTTC. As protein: CASSLVTGGLRTQYF.

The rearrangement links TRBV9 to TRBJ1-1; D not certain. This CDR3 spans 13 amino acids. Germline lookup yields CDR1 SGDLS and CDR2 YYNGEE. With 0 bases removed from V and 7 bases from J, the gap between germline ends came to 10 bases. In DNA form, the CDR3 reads TGTGCCAGCAGCGTAGGAAATACAGTTGAAGCTTTCTTT. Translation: CASSVGNTVEAFF.

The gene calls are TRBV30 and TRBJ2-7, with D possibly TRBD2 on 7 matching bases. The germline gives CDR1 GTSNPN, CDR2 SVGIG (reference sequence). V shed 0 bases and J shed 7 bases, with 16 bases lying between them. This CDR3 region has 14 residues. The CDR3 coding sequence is TGTGCCTGGAGTGTGGGGGGGCTATTTTTGGAGCAGTACTTC. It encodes CAWSVGGLFLEQYF.

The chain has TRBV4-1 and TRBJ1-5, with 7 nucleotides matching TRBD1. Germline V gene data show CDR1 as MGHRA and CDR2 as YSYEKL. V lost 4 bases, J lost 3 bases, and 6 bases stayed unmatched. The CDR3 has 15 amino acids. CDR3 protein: CASSRMGQINQPQHF. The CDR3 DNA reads TGCGCCAGCAGCCGAATGGGACAGATCAATCAGCCCCAGCATTTT.

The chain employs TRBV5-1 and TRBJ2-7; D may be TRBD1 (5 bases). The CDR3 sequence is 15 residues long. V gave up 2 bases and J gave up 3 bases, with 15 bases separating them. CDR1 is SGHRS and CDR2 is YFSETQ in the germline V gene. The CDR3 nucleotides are TGCGCCAGCAGCTTAGACAGCGTGCCCGTCTACGAGCAGTACTTC. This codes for CASSLDSVPVYEQYF.

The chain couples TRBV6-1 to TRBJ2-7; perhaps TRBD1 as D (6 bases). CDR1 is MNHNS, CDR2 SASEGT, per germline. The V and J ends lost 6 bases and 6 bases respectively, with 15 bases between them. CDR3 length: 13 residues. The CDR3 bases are TGTGCCAGCAGCCCACAGGGAAGGGGCGAGCAGTACTTC. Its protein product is CASSPQGRGEQYF.